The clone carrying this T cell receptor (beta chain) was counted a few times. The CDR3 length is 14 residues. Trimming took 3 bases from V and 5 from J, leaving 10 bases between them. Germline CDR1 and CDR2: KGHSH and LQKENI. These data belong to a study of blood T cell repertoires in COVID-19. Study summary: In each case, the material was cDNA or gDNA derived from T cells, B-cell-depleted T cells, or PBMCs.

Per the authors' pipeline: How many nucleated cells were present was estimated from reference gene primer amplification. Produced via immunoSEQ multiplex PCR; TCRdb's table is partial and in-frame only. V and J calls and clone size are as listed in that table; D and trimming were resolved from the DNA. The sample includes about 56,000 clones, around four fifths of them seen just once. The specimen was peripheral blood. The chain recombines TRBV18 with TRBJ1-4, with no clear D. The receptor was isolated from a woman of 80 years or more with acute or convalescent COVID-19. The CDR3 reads CASSPRGVNEKLFF. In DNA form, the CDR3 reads TGTGCCAGCTCACCCCGAGGTGTCAATGAAAAACTGTTTTTT.